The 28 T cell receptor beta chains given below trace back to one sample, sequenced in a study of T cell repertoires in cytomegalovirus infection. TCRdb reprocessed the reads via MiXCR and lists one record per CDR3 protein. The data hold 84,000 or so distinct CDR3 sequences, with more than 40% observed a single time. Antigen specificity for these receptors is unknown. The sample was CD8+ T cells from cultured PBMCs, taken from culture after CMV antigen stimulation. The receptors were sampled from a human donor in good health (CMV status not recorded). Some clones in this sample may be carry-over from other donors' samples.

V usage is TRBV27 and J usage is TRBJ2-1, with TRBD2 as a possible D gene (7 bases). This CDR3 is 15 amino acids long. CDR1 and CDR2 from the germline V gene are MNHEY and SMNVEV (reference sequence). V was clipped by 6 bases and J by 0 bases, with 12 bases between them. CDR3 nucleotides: TGTGCCAGCAGGGGGGGCGGGAGCTCCTACAATGAGCAGTTCTTC. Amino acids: CASRGGGSSYNEQFF.

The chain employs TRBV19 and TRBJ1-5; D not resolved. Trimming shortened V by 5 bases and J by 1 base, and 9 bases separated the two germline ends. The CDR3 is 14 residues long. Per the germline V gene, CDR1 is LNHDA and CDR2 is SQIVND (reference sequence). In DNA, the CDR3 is TGTGCCAGTAGTCCCGCACTCAGCAATCAGCCCCAGCATTTT. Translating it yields CASSPALSNQPQHF.

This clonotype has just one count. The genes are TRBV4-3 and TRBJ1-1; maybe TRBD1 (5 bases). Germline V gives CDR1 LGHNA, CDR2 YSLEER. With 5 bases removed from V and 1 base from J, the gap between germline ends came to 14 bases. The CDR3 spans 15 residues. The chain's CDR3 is CASSSPGTGNTEAFF. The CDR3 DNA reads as TGCGCCAGCAGCTCCCCAGGGACCGGGAACACTGAAGCTTTCTTT.

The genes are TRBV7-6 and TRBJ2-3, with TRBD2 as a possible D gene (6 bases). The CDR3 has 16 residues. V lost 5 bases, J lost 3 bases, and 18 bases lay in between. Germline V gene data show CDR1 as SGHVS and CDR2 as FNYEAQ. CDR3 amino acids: CASSPTIAAQTDTQYF. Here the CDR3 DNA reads TGTGCCAGCAGCCCTACTATAGCGGCACAAACAGATACGCAGTATTTT.

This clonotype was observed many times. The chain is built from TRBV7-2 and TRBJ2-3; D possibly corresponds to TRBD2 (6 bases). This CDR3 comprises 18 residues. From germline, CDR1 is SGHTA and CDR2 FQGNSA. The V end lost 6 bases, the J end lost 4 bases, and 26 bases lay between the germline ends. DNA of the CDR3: TGTGCCAGCAGAAAAACCCCTAACGTGGGAGGCCGGTCAGATACGCAGTATTTT. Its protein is CASRKTPNVGGRSDTQYF. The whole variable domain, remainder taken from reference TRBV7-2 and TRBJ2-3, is GAGVSQSPSNKVTEKGKDVELRCDPISGHTALYWYRQSLGQGLEFLIYFQGNSAPDKSGLPSDRFSAERTGGSVSTLTIQRTQQEDSAVYLCASRKTPNVGGRSDTQYFGPGTRLTVL.

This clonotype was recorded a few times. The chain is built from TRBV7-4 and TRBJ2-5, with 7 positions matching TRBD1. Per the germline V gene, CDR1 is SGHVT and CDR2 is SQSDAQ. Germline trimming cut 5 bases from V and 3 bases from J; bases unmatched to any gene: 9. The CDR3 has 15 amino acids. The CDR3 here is CASSPPTGYEETQYF. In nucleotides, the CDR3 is TGTGCCAGCAGCCCCCCGACAGGGTATGAAGAGACCCAGTACTTC.

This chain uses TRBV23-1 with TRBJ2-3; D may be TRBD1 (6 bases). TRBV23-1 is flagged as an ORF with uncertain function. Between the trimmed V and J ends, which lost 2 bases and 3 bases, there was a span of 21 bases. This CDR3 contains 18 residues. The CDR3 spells CASSQDQLNRERTDTQYF. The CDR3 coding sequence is TGCGCCAGCAGTCAAGACCAACTCAACAGGGAAAGAACAGATACGCAGTATTTT.

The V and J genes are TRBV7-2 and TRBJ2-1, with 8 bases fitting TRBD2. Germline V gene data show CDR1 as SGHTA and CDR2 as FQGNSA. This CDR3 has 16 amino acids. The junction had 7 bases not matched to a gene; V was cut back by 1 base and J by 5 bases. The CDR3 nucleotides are TGTGCCAGCAGCTTAGGCAGGAGCGGGAGTAACAATGAGCAGTTCTTC. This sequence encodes CASSLGRSGSNNEQFF.

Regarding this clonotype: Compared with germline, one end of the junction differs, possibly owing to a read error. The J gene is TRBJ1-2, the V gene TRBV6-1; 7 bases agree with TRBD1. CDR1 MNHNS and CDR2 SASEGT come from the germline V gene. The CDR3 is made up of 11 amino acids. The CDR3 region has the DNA TGTGCCAGCAATCCCCTCCCGGGACAGTCATTC. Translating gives CASNPLPGQSF.

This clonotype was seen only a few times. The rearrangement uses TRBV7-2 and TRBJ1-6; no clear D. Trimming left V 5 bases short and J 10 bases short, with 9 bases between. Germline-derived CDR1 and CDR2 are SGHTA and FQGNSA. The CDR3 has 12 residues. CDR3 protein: CASSPPGSPLHF. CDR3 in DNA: TGTGCCAGCAGCCCCCCGGGGTCACCCCTCCACTTT.

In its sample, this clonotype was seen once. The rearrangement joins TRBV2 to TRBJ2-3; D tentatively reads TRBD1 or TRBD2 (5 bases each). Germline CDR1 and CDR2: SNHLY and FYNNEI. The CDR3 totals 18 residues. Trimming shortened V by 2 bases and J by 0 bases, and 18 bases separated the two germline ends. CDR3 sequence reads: CASSELGDGTTSTDTQYF. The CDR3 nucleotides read TGTGCCAGCAGTGAATTAGGGGACGGCACTACTAGCACAGATACGCAGTATTTT.

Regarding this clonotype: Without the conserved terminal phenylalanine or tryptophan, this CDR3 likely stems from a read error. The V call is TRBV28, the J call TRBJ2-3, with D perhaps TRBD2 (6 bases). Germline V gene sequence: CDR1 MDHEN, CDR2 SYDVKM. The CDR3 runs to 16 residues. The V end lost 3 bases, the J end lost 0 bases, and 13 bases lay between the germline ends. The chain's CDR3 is CASSLVASVSTDTQYL. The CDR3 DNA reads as TGTGCCAGCAGTTTGGTCGCTAGCGTTAGCACAGATACGCAGTATCTT.

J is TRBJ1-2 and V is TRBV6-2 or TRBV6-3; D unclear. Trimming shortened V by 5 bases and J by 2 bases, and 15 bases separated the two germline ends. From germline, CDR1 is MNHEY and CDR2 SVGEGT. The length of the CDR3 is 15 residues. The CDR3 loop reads CASSAPGARNYGYTF. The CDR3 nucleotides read TGTGCCAGCAGTGCCCCGGGAGCACGGAACTATGGCTACACCTTC.

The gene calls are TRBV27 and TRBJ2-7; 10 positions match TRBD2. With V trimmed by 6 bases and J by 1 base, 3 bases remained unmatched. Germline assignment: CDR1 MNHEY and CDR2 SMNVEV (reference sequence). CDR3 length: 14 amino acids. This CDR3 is CASRLAGTSYEQYF. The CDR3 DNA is TGTGCCAGCAGACTAGCGGGAACTTCCTACGAGCAGTACTTC.

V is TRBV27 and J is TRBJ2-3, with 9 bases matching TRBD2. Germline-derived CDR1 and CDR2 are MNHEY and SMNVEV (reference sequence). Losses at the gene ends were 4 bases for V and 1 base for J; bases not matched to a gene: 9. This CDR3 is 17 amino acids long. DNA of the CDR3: TGTGCCAGCAGTTCACCTAGTAGCGGGAGAGGCACAGATACGCAGTATTTT. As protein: CASSSPSSGRGTDTQYF.

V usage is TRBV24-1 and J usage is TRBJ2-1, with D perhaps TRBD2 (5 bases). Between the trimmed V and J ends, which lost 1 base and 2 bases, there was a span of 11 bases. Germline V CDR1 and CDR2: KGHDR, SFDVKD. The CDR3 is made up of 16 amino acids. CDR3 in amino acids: CATSDFSEGAYNEQFF. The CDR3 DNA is TGTGCCACCAGTGATTTCTCAGAGGGAGCCTACAATGAGCAGTTCTTC.

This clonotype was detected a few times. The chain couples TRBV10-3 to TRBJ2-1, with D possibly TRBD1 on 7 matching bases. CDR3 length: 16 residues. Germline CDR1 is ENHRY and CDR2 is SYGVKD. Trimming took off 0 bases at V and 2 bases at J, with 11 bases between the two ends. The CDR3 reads CAISESEGATYNEQFF. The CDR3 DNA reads TGTGCCATCAGTGAGTCGGAGGGGGCAACCTACAATGAGCAGTTCTTC.

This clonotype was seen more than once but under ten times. The CDR3 sequence: CASSFSGDTEAFF. In DNA, the CDR3 is TGTGCCAGCAGCTTCTCGGGAGACACTGAAGCTTTCTTT. This chain connects TRBV7-3 to TRBJ1-1; D unclear. Trimming removed 3 bases from V and 3 bases from J, with 8 bases in between. Per the germline V gene, CDR1 is SGHTA and CDR2 is FQGTGA. CDR3 length: 13 amino acids.

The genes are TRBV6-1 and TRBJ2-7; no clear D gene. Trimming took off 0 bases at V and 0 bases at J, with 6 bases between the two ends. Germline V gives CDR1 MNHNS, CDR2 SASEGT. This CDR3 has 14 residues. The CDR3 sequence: CASSEAWGSYEQYF. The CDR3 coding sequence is TGTGCCAGCAGTGAAGCGTGGGGCTCCTACGAGCAGTACTTC.

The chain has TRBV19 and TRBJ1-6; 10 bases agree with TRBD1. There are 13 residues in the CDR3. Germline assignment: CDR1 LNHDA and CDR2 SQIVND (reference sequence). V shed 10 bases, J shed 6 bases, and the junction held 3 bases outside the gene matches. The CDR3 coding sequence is TGTGCCATGGGGGACAGGGGTAATTCACCCCTCCACTTT. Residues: CAMGDRGNSPLHF.

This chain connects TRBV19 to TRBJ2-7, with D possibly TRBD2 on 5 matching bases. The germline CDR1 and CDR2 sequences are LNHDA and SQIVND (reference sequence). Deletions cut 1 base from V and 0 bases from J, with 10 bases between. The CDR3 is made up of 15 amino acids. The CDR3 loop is CASSIGRGSSYEQYF. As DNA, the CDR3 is TGTGCCAGTAGTATAGGTCGTGGGAGCTCCTACGAGCAGTACTTC.

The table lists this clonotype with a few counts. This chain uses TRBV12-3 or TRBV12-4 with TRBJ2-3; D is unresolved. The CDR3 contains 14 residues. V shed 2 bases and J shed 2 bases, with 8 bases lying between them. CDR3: CASSLIGDTDTQYF. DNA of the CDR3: TGTGCCAGCAGTTTAATAGGAGACACAGATACGCAGTATTTT.

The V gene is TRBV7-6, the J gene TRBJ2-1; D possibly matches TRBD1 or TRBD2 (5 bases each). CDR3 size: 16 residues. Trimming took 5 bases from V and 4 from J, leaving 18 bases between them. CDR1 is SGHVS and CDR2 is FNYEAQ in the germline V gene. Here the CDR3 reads CASSLERGGGYNEQFF. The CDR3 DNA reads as TGTGCCAGCAGCCTCGAGAGGGGTGGGGGTTACAATGAGCAGTTCTTC.

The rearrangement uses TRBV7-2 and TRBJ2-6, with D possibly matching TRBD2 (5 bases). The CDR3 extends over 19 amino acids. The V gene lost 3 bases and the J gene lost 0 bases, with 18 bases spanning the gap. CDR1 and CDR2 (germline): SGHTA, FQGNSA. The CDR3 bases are TGTGCCAGCAGCTTTGATGGAGGTGGCAGCTACTCTGGGGCCAACGTCCTGACTTTC. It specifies CASSFDGGGSYSGANVLTF.

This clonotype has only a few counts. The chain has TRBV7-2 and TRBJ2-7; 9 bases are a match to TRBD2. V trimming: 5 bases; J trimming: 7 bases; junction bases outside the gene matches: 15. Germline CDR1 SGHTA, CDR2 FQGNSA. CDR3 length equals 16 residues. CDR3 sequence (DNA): TGTGCCAGCAGCCACCCAGGGGTAGCGGGAGTATTAGAGCAGTACTTC. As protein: CASSHPGVAGVLEQYF.

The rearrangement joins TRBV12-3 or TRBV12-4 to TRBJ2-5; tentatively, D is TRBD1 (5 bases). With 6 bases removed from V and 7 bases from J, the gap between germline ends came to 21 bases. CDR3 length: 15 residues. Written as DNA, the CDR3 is TGTGCCAGCAGGGGGCCGACCACCTTCGGGCCGACCCAGTACTTC. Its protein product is CASRGPTTFGPTQYF.

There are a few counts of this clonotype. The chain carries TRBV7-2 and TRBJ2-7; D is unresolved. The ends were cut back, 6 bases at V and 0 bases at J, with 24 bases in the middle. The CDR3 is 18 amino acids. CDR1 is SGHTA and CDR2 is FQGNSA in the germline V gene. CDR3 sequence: CASSPRRGFKGVSYEQYF. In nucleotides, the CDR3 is TGTGCCAGCAGTCCAAGAAGAGGATTTAAGGGCGTCTCCTACGAGCAGTACTTC.

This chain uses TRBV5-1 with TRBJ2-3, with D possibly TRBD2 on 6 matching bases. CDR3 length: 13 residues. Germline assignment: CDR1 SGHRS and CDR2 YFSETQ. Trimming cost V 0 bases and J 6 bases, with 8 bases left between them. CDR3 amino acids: CASSLGLGDTQYF. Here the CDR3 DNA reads TGCGCCAGCAGCTTGGGACTAGGGGATACGCAGTATTTT.